This T cell receptor (beta chain) was retrieved from a study of T cells in Graves' hyperthyroidism and ophthalmopathy. CDR3 length: 17 amino acids. Trimming removed 2 bases from V and 0 bases from J; junction bases left unmatched: 8. Germline CDR1 is LGHNT and CDR2 is FRNRAP. This clonotype appeared a few times. Using RNA transcripts as the source, TCR beta CDR3 regions were amplified. The study used the HTBI primer set for a first-round RT-PCR of the TCR CDR3. Each CDR3 protein is one row after TCRdb ran MiXCR on the multiplex PCR reads. This sample has about half a million distinct CDR3 sequences; roughly 16% occur once, and the top ten carry 25% to 35%.

The clonotype comes from a woman in her thirties with Graves' ophthalmopathy. Sample: blood. This chain links TRBV12-5 with TRBJ2-7, with 9 bases that match TRBD1. The DNA for the CDR3 is TGTGCTAGTGGTTTGTCAGGGACAGGGCGAACCTCCTACGAGCAGTACTTC. It yields the protein CASGLSGTGRTSYEQYF.